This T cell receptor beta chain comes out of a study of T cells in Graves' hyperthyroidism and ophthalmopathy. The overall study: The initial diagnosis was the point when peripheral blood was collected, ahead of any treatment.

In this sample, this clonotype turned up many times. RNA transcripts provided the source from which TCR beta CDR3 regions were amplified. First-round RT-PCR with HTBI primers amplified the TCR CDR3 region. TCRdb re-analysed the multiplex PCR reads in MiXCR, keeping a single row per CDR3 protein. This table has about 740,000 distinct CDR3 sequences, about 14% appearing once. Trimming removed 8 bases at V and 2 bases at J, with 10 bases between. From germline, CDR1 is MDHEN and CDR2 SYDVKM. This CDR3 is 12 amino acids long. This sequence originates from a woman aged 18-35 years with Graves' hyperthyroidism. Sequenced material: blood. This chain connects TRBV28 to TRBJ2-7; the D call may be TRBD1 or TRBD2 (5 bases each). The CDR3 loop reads CASVGRPYEQYF. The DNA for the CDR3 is TGTGCCAGCGTGGGACGGCCCTACGAGCAGTACTTC.